This T cell receptor (beta chain) was captured by sequencing in a study of blood T cell repertoires in COVID-19. Study-wide context: Specimens from acute and convalescent COVID-19 originated in the United States, Italy and Spain. PBMCs, B-cell-depleted T cells, or T cells provided the cDNA or gDNA that made up the material.

Study processing details: The authors estimated nucleated cell counts from reference gene primer amplification. Generated by immunoSEQ multiplex PCR, the TCRdb table keeps only in-frame clones and is missing some. Clone size and the V and J calls come from that table; the DNA yielded D and trimming. Of 90,000 to 110,000 clones listed, 85% are singletons. This clone was seen more than once but under ten times. In germline, CDR1 is MRHNA, CDR2 SNTAGT. V was pared by 2 bases and J by 8 bases, with 12 bases between. The CDR3 extends over 13 amino acids. Material: peripheral blood. The source of this sequence is a middle-aged man with acute or convalescent COVID-19. V is TRBV6-4 and J is TRBJ1-2, with D uncertain. CDR3 protein: CASSDLPEVGYTF. Written as DNA, the CDR3 is TGTGCCAGCAGTGACCTCCCCGAGGTCGGCTACACCTTC.